Below are 16 T cell receptor beta chains sequenced from a single sample in a study of T cell repertoires in cytomegalovirus infection. One entry per CDR3 protein results from TCRdb running MiXCR on the reads. Of hundreds of thousands of distinct CDR3 sequences in the sample, around 11% are singletons; the top ten hold 10% to 13%. Sample: PBMCs. The receptors shown here come from a human donor in good health (CMV status not recorded). Some clones in this sample may be carry-over from other donors' samples.

This clonotype was recorded many times. This chain uses TRBV12-3 or TRBV12-4 with TRBJ2-2, with D perhaps TRBD2 (5 bases). CDR3 length: 12 residues. V lost 5 bases, J lost 6 bases, and 7 bases lay in between. CDR3 in amino acids: CASSLRAGELFF. The CDR3 region has the DNA TGTGCCAGCAGTCTGAGGGCCGGGGAGCTGTTTTTT.

This clonotype has a single count. This may be a read error: a much more frequent sequence differs by one nucleotide. This chain links TRBV6-1 with TRBJ2-5; D uncertain. Germline values: CDR1 MNHNS, CDR2 SASEGT. The CDR3 is 18 amino acids. This chain's CDR3 is CASSEAMGGFSRVETQNF. For the CDR3, the DNA is TGTGCCAGCAGTGAAGCGATGGGTGGATTTTCTAGGGTCGAGACCCAGAACTTC.

This clonotype has at least ten counts. The genes are TRBV12-3 or TRBV12-4 and TRBJ2-7; D not resolved. The CDR3 loop spans 14 amino acids. With 5 bases removed from V and 4 bases from J, the gap between germline ends came to 15 bases. CDR3: CASSAAQSGYEQYF. For the CDR3, the DNA is TGTGCCAGCAGTGCGGCTCAGTCTGGGTACGAGCAGTACTTC.

This clonotype was observed at least ten times. The V and J genes are TRBV19 and TRBJ1-6; 10 bases are shared with TRBD1. V lost 7 bases and J lost 9; bases outside the gene matches: 6. The CDR3 sequence is 14 residues long. The germline V gene encodes CDR1 LNHDA and CDR2 SQIVND (reference sequence). The CDR3 loop is CASIGQGVSSPLHF. CDR3 sequence (DNA): TGTGCCAGTATCGGACAGGGGGTTTCTTCACCCCTCCACTTT.

This clonotype was recorded at least ten times. The chain combines TRBV11-2 with TRBJ1-2; D is uncertain. Trimming took 10 bases from V and 0 from J, leaving 15 bases between them. Germline assignment: CDR1 SGHAT and CDR2 FQNNGV. The CDR3 has 14 amino acids. CDR3 loop: CATLKLASNYGYTF. Here the CDR3 DNA reads TGTGCCACTCTAAAGTTAGCCTCTAACTATGGCTACACCTTC. The variable domain in full, with the rest retrieved from reference TRBV11-2 and TRBJ1-2, is EAGVAQSPRYKIIEKRQSVAFWCNPISGHATLYWYQQILGQGPKLLIQFQNNGVVDDSQLPKDRFSAERLKGVDSTLKIQPAKLEDSAVYLCATLKLASNYGYTFGSGTRLTVV.

This clonotype was observed many times. This chain uses TRBV7-6 with TRBJ1-1; the D is unclear. In germline, CDR1 is SGHVS, CDR2 FNYEAQ. The V end lost 8 bases, the J end lost 3 bases, and 16 bases lay between the germline ends. The CDR3 loop spans 14 amino acids. The CDR3 reads CASSLLNEDTEAFF. For the CDR3, the DNA is TGTGCCAGCTCCCTTCTAAATGAGGACACTGAAGCTTTCTTT.

This clonotype was picked up a small number of times. V usage is TRBV2 and J usage is TRBJ2-7, with D uncertain. Germline loops: CDR1 SNHLY, CDR2 FYNNEI. Deletions cut 10 bases from V and 5 bases from J, with 12 bases between. CDR3 length equals 11 residues. As DNA, the CDR3 is TGTGCCACCACACCCCATCACGAGCAGTACTTC. Translated: CATTPHHEQYF. The full variable domain, in which reference TRBV2 and TRBJ2-7 provide the parts outside the CDR3, is EPEVTQTPSHQVTQMGQEVILRCVPISNHLYFYWYRQILGQKVEFLVSFYNNEISEKSEIFDDQFSVERPDGSNFTLKIRSTKLEDSAMYFCATTPHHEQYFGPGTRLTVT.

This clonotype was seen at least ten times. The rearrangement links TRBV15 to TRBJ1-1; no clear D. Germline CDR1 is LNHNV and CDR2 is YYDKDF (reference sequence). Trimming pared 0 bases from V and 0 bases from J, leaving 14 bases between. This CDR3 spans 17 amino acids. The CDR3 region has the DNA TGTGCCACCAGCAGAGATTTGGGCAGAGAACTGAACACTGAAGCTTTCTTT. Its translation is CATSRDLGRELNTEAFF. Supplemented by reference TRBV15 and TRBJ1-1, the full variable domain reads DAMVIQNPRYQVTQFGKPVTLSCSQTLNHNVMYWYQQKSSQAPKLLFHYYDKDFNNEADTPDNFQSRRPNTSFCFLDIRSPGLGDTAMYLCATSRDLGRELNTEAFFGQGTRLTVV.

This clonotype was seen at least ten times. V usage is TRBV7-2 and J usage is TRBJ2-7, with 7 bases lining up with TRBD2. After removal of 5 bases from V and 1 base from J, the junction contained 8 bases not matched to a gene. Germline CDR1 and CDR2: SGHTA and FQGNSA. CDR3 size: 15 residues. The CDR3 sequence: CASSPTSESSYEQYF. CDR3 sequence (DNA): TGTGCCAGCAGCCCTACTAGCGAAAGTTCCTACGAGCAGTACTTC.

In its sample, this clonotype was seen a few times. The chain recombines TRBV10-3 with TRBJ1-5, with 9 bases identical to TRBD1. The CDR3 has 14 amino acids. With V trimmed by 6 bases and J by 5 bases, 5 bases remained unmatched. Germline V gene data show CDR1 as ENHRY and CDR2 as SYGVKD. The CDR3, as DNA: TGTGCCATCAGCTCTGACAGGGGGGATCAGCCCCAGCATTTT. Translating it yields CAISSDRGDQPQHF.

This clonotype was recorded at least ten times. The chain links TRBV4-2 to TRBJ2-2; TRBD1 matches 7 bases. V lost 6 bases to trimming and J lost 11 bases; unmatched junction nucleotides: 18. This CDR3 region has 16 residues. The germline V gene has CDR1 LGHNA and CDR2 YNFKEQ. The DNA for the CDR3 is TGTGCCAGCAGAAAACCGGGACAGATTTCTACTGGAGAGCTGTTTTTT. Its protein product is CASRKPGQISTGELFF.

This clonotype was counted a few times. V gene TRBV12-3 or TRBV12-4 combines with J gene TRBJ2-3; 8 bases are a match to TRBD2. The CDR3 contains 15 residues. V lost 2 bases to trimming and J lost 2 bases; unmatched junction nucleotides: 3. CDR3 amino acids: CASSLSGSDTDTQYF. CDR3 bases: TGTGCCAGCAGTTTAAGCGGGAGCGACACAGATACGCAGTATTTT.

The J gene is TRBJ2-7, the V gene TRBV2, with D uncertain. CDR3 length equals 14 residues. Germline loops: CDR1 SNHLY, CDR2 FYNNEI. V lost 6 bases and J lost 2, with 14 bases in between. CDR3 loop: CASRYRQATYEQYF. DNA for the CDR3: TGTGCCAGCAGATACCGACAAGCCACCTACGAGCAGTACTTC.

In the case of this clonotype: This may be a read error, as it is one base from a much larger clone. The missing conserved phenylalanine or tryptophan at the end of this CDR3 makes a read error likely. The rearrangement uses TRBV12-3 or TRBV12-4 and TRBJ1-6; perhaps TRBD1 as D (5 bases). V was shortened by 4 bases and J by 0 bases, with 7 bases between the two germline ends. The CDR3 loop spans 15 amino acids. This CDR3 reads CASSWGGSYNSPLHY. The CDR3 DNA sequence: TGTGCCAGCAGTTGGGGGGGCTCCTATAATTCACCCCTCCACTAT.

This clonotype occurred many times. The V call is TRBV28, the J call TRBJ1-4; the D gene is possibly TRBD1 (6 bases). Germline CDR1 and CDR2: MDHEN and SYDVKM. The CDR3 length is 17 residues. The V end lost 6 bases, the J end lost 2 bases, and 19 bases lay between the germline ends. The DNA of the CDR3 is TGTGCCAGCAGCTCCCCCAGCCAGGGGTTGACTAATGAAAAACTGTTTTTT. This translates into CASSSPSQGLTNEKLFF.

This clonotype was detected many times. The rearrangement uses TRBV4-1 and TRBJ1-6; tentative D call: TRBD1 (5 bases). Per the germline V gene, CDR1 is MGHRA and CDR2 is YSYEKL. V lost 1 base, J lost 7 bases, and 11 bases lay in between. This CDR3 has 15 amino acids. DNA for the CDR3: TGCGCCAGCAGCCAAGCGGGGGTATGGAATTCACCCCTCCACTTT. Residues: CASSQAGVWNSPLHF.